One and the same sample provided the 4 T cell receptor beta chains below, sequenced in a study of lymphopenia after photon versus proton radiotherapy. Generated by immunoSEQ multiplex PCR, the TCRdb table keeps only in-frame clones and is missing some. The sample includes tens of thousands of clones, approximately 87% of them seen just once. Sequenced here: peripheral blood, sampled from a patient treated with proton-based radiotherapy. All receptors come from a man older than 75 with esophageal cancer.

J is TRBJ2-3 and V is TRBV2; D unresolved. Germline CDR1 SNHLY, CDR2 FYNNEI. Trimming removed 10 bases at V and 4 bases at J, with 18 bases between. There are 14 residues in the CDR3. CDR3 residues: CATQTGPSADTQYF. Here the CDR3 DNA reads TGTGCCACTCAAACCGGCCCTTCGGCAGATACGCAGTATTTT.

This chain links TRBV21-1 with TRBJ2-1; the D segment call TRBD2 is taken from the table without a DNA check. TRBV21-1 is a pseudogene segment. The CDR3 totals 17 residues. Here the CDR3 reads CASSIGTSGRIDNEQFF. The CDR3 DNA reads TGTGCCAGCAGCATTGGGACTAGCGGGAGAATCGACAATGAGCAGTTCTTC.

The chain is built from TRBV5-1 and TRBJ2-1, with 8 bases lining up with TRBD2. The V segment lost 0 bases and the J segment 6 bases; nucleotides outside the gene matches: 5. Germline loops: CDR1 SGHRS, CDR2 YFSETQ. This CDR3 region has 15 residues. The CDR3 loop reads CASSLGWTSRNEQFF. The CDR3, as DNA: TGCGCCAGCAGCTTGGGGTGGACTAGCCGCAATGAGCAGTTCTTC.

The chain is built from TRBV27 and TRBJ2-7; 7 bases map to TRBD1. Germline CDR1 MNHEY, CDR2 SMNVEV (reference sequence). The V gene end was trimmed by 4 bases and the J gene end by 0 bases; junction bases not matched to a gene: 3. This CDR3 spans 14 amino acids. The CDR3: CASSSDRISYEQYF. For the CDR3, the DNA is TGTGCCAGCAGTTCGGACAGGATCTCCTACGAGCAGTACTTC.